These 26 T cell receptor beta chains were all obtained from the same sample, sequenced in a study of blood T cells in healthy people across ages. For the second PCR, which ran for roughly 6 to 12 cycles, a sample-barcoded 5' primer and a J-beta primer mix were used. TCRdb redid the calling of the 5' RACE reads with MiXCR, one entry per CDR3 protein. The table includes roughly 830,000 distinct CDR3 sequences, approximately 59% detected once. The sequenced material came from blood. All receptors derive from a man between 25 and 39 years old in good health.

The rearrangement uses TRBV6-5 and TRBJ2-1, with D possibly being TRBD1 or TRBD2 (6 bases each). The ends were cut back, 2 bases at V and 5 bases at J, with 13 bases in the middle. Germline V gene lookup returns CDR1 MNHEY and CDR2 SVGAGI. The CDR3 has 15 amino acids. The CDR3 region has the DNA TGTGCCAGCAGTTACGGCAGGGGAGGACACAATGAGCAGTTCTTC. It yields the protein CASSYGRGGHNEQFF.

This chain connects TRBV7-8 to TRBJ2-3, with 10 bases that match TRBD2. J lost 1 base, V lost 5 bases, and 9 bases had no gene match. This CDR3 spans 17 amino acids. Per the germline V gene, CDR1 is SGHVS and CDR2 is FQNEAQ. CDR3 DNA sequence: TGTGCCAGCAGCCGATTGGGGCTAGCGGGGGGCACAGATACGCAGTATTTT. It specifies CASSRLGLAGGTDTQYF. The complete variable domain, with remaining parts taken from reference TRBV7-8 and TRBJ2-3, reads GAGVSQSPRYKVAKRGQDVALRCDPISGHVSLFWYQQALGQGPEFLTYFQNEAQLDKSGLPSDRFFAERPEGSVSTLKIQRTQQEDSAVYLCASSRLGLAGGTDTQYFGPGTRLTVL.

The chain recombines TRBV24-1 with TRBJ1-1; D gene unclear. Germline CDR1 is KGHDR and CDR2 is SFDVKD. CDR3 length: 17 amino acids. V was clipped by 3 bases and J by 1 base, with 17 bases between them. The CDR3 region has the DNA TGTGCCACCAGTGATCCTGGTAGGGCAGGAGAGAACACTGAAGCTTTCTTT. This encodes CATSDPGRAGENTEAFF.

The chain links TRBV10-3 to TRBJ2-3, with 10 bases that match TRBD2. Germline V lookup: CDR1 ENHRY, CDR2 SYGVKD. CDR3 length equals 14 residues. J gave up 3 bases and V 4 bases, and 1 base lay outside the gene matches. CDR3: CAISAGLATDTQYF. The CDR3 DNA reads as TGTGCCATCAGTGCGGGACTAGCGACAGATACGCAGTATTTT.

The chain employs TRBV13 and TRBJ1-2; a weak D match, TRBD1 (5 bases). Germline V CDR1 and CDR2: PRHDT, FYEKMQ (reference sequence). Trimming stripped 7 bases from V and 5 bases from J, with 14 bases between. The CDR3 sequence is 13 residues long. In nucleotides, the CDR3 is TGTGCCAGCACCCTGGGGCCACCTTATGGCTACACCTTC. Translating gives CASTLGPPYGYTF.

This sequence joins TRBV7-2 and TRBJ2-3, with a tentative D call TRBD2 (6 bases). With 2 bases removed from V and 0 bases from J, the gap between germline ends came to 15 bases. This CDR3 is 17 amino acids long. Germline V gene lookup returns CDR1 SGHTA and CDR2 FQGNSA. The DNA of the CDR3 is TGTGCCAGCAGCTTATTGGGACTCGGAAGTAGCACAGATACGCAGTATTTT. Translated, it gives CASSLLGLGSSTDTQYF. Full variable domain (missing parts from reference TRBV7-2 and TRBJ2-3): GAGVSQSPSNKVTEKGKDVELRCDPISGHTALYWYRQSLGQGLEFLIYFQGNSAPDKSGLPSDRFSAERTGGSVSTLTIQRTQQEDSAVYLCASSLLGLGSSTDTQYFGPGTRLTVL.

This clonotype was seen only a few times. V and J are TRBV11-2 and TRBJ2-5; no reliable D call. Germline V gene data show CDR1 as SGHAT and CDR2 as FQNNGV. This CDR3 region has 9 residues. Trimming took 9 bases from V and 5 from J, leaving 4 bases between them. The CDR3 DNA is TGTGCCAGTGGGGAGACCCAGTACTTC. As protein: CASGETQYF. The variable domain in full, with the rest retrieved from reference TRBV11-2 and TRBJ2-5, is EAGVAQSPRYKIIEKRQSVAFWCNPISGHATLYWYQQILGQGPKLLIQFQNNGVVDDSQLPKDRFSAERLKGVDSTLKIQPAKLEDSAVYLCASGETQYFGPGTRLLVL.

The gene calls are TRBV20-1 and TRBJ2-7; 7 bases match TRBD1. Germline assignment: CDR1 DFQATT and CDR2 SNEGSKA (reference sequence). CDR3 length equals 14 residues. Trimming removed 3 bases from V and 2 bases from J; junction bases left unmatched: 7. The CDR3 nucleotides are TGCAGTGCTAGTTCCGAGACAGGGCCCTACGAGCAGTACTTC. Its translation: CSASSETGPYEQYF.

This chain joins TRBV4-2 and TRBJ1-1, with a possible D match to TRBD1 (5 bases). The CDR3 is made up of 14 amino acids. CDR1 is LGHNA, CDR2 YNFKEQ, per germline. Between the trimmed V and J ends, which lost 1 base and 7 bases, there was a span of 13 bases. CDR3 DNA: TGTGCCAGCAGCCAAGGGAGCAGGGAGAGTGAAGCTTTCTTT. This codes for CASSQGSRESEAFF.

This clonotype was detected a few times. The chain couples TRBV27 to TRBJ2-7; 9 bases agree with TRBD1. The CDR3 is 14 residues long. Germline V lookup: CDR1 MNHEY, CDR2 SMNVEV (reference sequence). V lost 4 bases to trimming and J lost 4 bases; unmatched junction nucleotides: 5. The CDR3 sequence is CASSWGQGTYEQYF. DNA of the CDR3: TGTGCCAGCAGTTGGGGACAGGGCACGTACGAGCAGTACTTC.

The chain uses TRBV27 and TRBJ1-1; D gene uncertain. The V end lost 2 bases, the J end lost 1 base, and 5 bases lay between the germline ends. The germline gives CDR1 MNHEY, CDR2 SMNVEV (reference sequence). CDR3 size: 13 residues. CDR3 coding DNA: TGTGCCAGCAGTTTAGGCAAGAACACTGAAGCTTTCTTT. It is translated as CASSLGKNTEAFF.

V is TRBV7-8 and J is TRBJ2-5; D possibly corresponds to TRBD2 (6 bases). The CDR3 has 16 residues. V was cut by 4 bases and J by 3 bases, with 18 bases left in between. Germline assignment: CDR1 SGHVS and CDR2 FQNEAQ. For the CDR3, the DNA is TGTGCCAGCAGCTCAGTCCGGGACTCAATGGAAGAGACCCAGTACTTC. It codes for CASSSVRDSMEETQYF.

The rearrangement joins TRBV24-1 to TRBJ2-5; weak D call: TRBD2 (5 bases). Germline-derived CDR1 and CDR2 are KGHDR and SFDVKD. Trimming took 9 bases from V and 2 from J, leaving 6 bases between them. The CDR3 contains 11 residues. The CDR3 protein is CATGSQETQYF. The CDR3 nucleotides are TGTGCCACCGGGAGTCAAGAGACCCAGTACTTC.

The chain recombines TRBV20-1 with TRBJ1-1, with D maybe TRBD1 (5 bases). This CDR3 is 15 amino acids long. Germline loops: CDR1 DFQATT, CDR2 SNEGSKA (reference sequence). Trimming took off 0 bases at V and 4 bases at J, with 15 bases between the two ends. CDR3 DNA: TGCAGTGCTAGAGAAGTAGGGGTTCAGGGCACTGAAGCTTTCTTT. Residues: CSAREVGVQGTEAFF.

This chain uses TRBV27 with TRBJ2-3; D not certain. The germline V gene encodes CDR1 MNHEY and CDR2 SMNVEV (reference sequence). V was cut by 5 bases and J by 6 bases, with 18 bases left in between. The CDR3 extends over 15 amino acids. CDR3 coding DNA: TGTGCCAGCAGTAACCCCGGGTTGATAGGGGATACGCAGTATTTT. Its protein product is CASSNPGLIGDTQYF.

The gene calls are TRBV9 and TRBJ2-1; 8 bases agree with TRBD2. The CDR3 sequence is 17 residues long. CDR1 is SGDLS, CDR2 YYNGEE, per germline. The V gene end was trimmed by 2 bases and the J gene end by 0 bases; junction bases not matched to a gene: 7. CDR3 in DNA: TGTGCCAGCAGCGTTCTAGGCGGGGGGCGCTCCTACAATGAGCAGTTCTTC. The encoded protein is CASSVLGGGRSYNEQFF.

V usage is TRBV7-8 and J usage is TRBJ1-3, with 7 bases aligning to TRBD1. Germline loops: CDR1 SGHVS, CDR2 FQNEAQ. The CDR3 sequence is 16 residues long. V lost 1 base, J lost 0 bases, and 3 bases stayed unmatched. The CDR3 reads CASSLEGQFSGNTIYF. DNA for the CDR3: TGTGCCAGCAGCTTAGAGGGACAGTTCTCTGGAAACACCATATATTTT.

The J gene is TRBJ2-7, the V gene TRBV9; D is tentatively TRBD1 or TRBD2 (5 bases each). CDR3 size: 14 residues. Germline CDR1 reads SGDLS; CDR2 reads YYNGEE. Trimming pared 3 bases from V and 3 bases from J, leaving 13 bases between. The CDR3 DNA reads TGTGCCAGCAGCGACCGGGACGGAGACTACGAGCAGTACTTC. Its protein is CASSDRDGDYEQYF.

The sample holds one count of this clonotype. The chain is built from TRBV7-2 and TRBJ2-3; D is tentatively TRBD1 or TRBD2 (5 bases each). Germline V gene lookup returns CDR1 SGHTA and CDR2 FQGNSA. The V end was cut by 1 base, the J end by 2 bases, with 10 bases between. The CDR3 is 15 residues long. This CDR3 is CASSLGVGDTDTQYF. The CDR3 coding sequence is TGTGCCAGCAGCTTAGGCGTGGGGGACACAGATACGCAGTATTTT.

There are a few counts of this clonotype. J is TRBJ1-5 and V is TRBV12-3 or TRBV12-4; possibly TRBD1 for D (6 bases). The V end was cut by 5 bases, the J end by 3 bases, with 14 bases between. The CDR3 totals 15 residues. CDR3 sequence (DNA): TGTGCCAGCAGTCCTAACAGGGACTTCAATCAGCCCCAGCATTTT. This sequence encodes CASSPNRDFNQPQHF.

The V and J genes are TRBV27 and TRBJ1-2; TRBD1 matches at 9 bases. CDR1 and CDR2 (germline): MNHEY, SMNVEV (reference sequence). V dropped 5 bases and J dropped 4; count of bases not matched to a gene: 8. The length of the CDR3 is 15 residues. CDR3 sequence reads: CASSPKQGAGYGYTF. In nucleotides, the CDR3 is TGTGCCAGCAGTCCGAAACAGGGGGCTGGCTATGGCTACACCTTC.

In its sample, this clonotype was seen a few times. The chain recombines TRBV10-3 with TRBJ2-5; D may correspond to TRBD1 or TRBD2 (5 bases each). The V end was cut by 6 bases, the J end by 1 base, with 18 bases between. There are 16 residues in the CDR3. The germline V gene has CDR1 ENHRY and CDR2 SYGVKD. Here the CDR3 reads CAIRPGAQKGQETQYF. The CDR3 coding sequence is TGTGCCATCAGACCCGGGGCCCAGAAGGGCCAAGAGACCCAGTACTTC.

This chain uses TRBV20-1 with TRBJ2-4; 7 bases agree with TRBD1. The germline gives CDR1 DFQATT, CDR2 SNEGSKA (reference sequence). After removal of 2 bases from V and 3 bases from J, the junction contained 10 bases not matched to a gene. CDR3 size: 16 residues. DNA for the CDR3: TGCAGTGCTAGACCGACAGGGACCGTGCGCAAAAACATTCAGTACTTC. This encodes CSARPTGTVRKNIQYF.

The chain carries TRBV12-3 or TRBV12-4 and TRBJ2-3; tentatively, D is TRBD2 (6 bases). The germline V and J ends were trimmed by 6 bases and 1 base, with 14 bases remaining between them. This CDR3 is 15 amino acids long. CDR3: CASSGSGRGTDTQYF. CDR3 in DNA: TGTGCCAGCAGCGGGAGTGGACGGGGCACAGATACGCAGTATTTT.

This clonotype was recorded once. CDR3 sequence reads: CSVEAAPTDTQYF. DNA for the CDR3: TGCAGCGTTGAGGCCGCCCCCACAGATACGCAGTATTTT. This chain joins TRBV29-1 and TRBJ2-3; no reliable D call. V was pared by 3 bases and J by 2 bases, with 9 bases between. This CDR3 contains 13 residues. The germline CDR1 and CDR2 sequences are SQVTM and ANQGSEA.

This rearrangement joins TRBV7-9 to TRBJ1-2; D is ambiguous. Looked up from germline, CDR1 is SEHNR and CDR2 is FQNEAQ (reference sequence). This CDR3 spans 13 amino acids. Deletions cut 5 bases from V and 4 bases from J, with 11 bases between. The CDR3 spells CASSPPVAYGYTF. As DNA, the CDR3 is TGTGCCAGCAGCCCTCCCGTCGCCTATGGCTACACCTTC.